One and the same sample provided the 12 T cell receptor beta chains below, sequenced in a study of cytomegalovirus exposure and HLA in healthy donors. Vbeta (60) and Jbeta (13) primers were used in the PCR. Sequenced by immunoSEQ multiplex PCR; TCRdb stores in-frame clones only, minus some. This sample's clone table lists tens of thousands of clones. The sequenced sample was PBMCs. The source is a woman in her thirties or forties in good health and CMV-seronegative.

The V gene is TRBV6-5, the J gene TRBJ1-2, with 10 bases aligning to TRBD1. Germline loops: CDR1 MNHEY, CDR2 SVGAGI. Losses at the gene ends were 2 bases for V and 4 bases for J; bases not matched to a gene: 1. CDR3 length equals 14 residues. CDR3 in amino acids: CASSYRDRGYGYTF. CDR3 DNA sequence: TGTGCCAGCAGTTACCGGGACAGGGGCTATGGCTACACCTTC.

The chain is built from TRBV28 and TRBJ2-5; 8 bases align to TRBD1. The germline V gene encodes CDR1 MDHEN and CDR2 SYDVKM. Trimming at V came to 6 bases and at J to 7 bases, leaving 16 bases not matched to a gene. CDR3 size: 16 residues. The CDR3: CASRPPLQGGRGTQYF. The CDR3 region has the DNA TGTGCCAGCAGGCCCCCATTACAGGGGGGAAGGGGGACCCAGTACTTC.

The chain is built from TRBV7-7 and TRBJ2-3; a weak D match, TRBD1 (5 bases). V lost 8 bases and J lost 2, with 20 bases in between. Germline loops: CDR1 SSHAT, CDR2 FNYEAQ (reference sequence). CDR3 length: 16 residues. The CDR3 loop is CASLPRKVGHTDTQYF. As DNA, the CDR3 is TGTGCCAGCCTACCCCGGAAGGTGGGGCACACAGATACGCAGTATTTT.

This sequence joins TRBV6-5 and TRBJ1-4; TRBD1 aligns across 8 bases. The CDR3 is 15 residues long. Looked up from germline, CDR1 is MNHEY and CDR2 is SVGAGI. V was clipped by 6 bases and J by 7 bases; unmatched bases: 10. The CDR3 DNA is TGTGCCAGCAGGTCCCAGGGGGCGGCCCCTGAAAAACTGTTTTTT. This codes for CASRSQGAAPEKLFF.

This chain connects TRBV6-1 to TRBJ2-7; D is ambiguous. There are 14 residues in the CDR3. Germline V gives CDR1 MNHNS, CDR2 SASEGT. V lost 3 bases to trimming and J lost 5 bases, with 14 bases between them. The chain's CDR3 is CASSDRVLRNEQYF. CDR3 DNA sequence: TGTGCCAGCAGTGATCGGGTCCTGAGGAACGAGCAGTACTTC.

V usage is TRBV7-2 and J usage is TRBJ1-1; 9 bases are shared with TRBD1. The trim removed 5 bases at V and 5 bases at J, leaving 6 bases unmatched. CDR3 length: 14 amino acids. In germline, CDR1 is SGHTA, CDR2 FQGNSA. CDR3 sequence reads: CASSKTGGGTEAFF. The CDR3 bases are TGTGCCAGCAGCAAGACAGGGGGGGGAACTGAAGCTTTCTTT.

In nucleotides, the CDR3 is TGTGCCAGCAGTCTACCCACAGGGGGCGCTTACGAGCAGTACTTC. Protein sequence: CASSLPTGGAYEQYF. The V and J genes are TRBV28 and TRBJ2-7; TRBD1 matches at 9 bases. The CDR3 consists of 15 residues. Germline-derived CDR1 and CDR2 are MDHEN and SYDVKM. V lost 5 bases to trimming and J lost 4 bases; unmatched junction nucleotides: 9.

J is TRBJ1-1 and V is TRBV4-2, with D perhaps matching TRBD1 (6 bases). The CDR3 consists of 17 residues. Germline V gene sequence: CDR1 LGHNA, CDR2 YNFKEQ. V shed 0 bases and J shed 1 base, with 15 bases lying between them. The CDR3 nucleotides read TGTGCCAGCAGCCAAGATCCAGGGGAAACGTGGAACACTGAAGCTTTCTTT. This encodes CASSQDPGETWNTEAFF.

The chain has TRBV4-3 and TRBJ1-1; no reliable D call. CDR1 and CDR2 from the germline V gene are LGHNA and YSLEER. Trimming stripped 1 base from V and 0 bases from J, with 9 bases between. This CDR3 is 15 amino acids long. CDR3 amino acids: CASSQGPELNTEAFF. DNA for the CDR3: TGCGCCAGCAGCCAAGGGCCAGAATTGAACACTGAAGCTTTCTTT.

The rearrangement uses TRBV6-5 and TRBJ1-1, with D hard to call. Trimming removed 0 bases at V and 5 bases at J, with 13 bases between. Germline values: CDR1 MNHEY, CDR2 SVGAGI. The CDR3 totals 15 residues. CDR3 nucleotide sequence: TGTGCCAGCAGTTACTCGATGGCAGGAGGGACTGAAGCTTTCTTT. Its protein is CASSYSMAGGTEAFF.

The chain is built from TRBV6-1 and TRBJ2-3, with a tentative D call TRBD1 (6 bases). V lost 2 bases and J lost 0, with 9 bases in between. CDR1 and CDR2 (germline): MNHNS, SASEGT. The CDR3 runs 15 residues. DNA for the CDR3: TGTGCCAGCAGTGAAAAGGGGACAAGCACAGATACGCAGTATTTT. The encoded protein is CASSEKGTSTDTQYF.

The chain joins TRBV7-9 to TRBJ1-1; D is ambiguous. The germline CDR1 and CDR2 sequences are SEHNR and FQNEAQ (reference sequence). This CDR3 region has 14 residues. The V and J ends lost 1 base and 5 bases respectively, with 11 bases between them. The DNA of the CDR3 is TGTGCCAGCAGCTTAGTGCCGGGTGAGACTGAAGCTTTCTTT. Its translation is CASSLVPGETEAFF.